The 30 T cell receptor beta chains below were found in one sample sequenced in a study of blood T cell repertoires in COVID-19. Profiling relied on immunoSEQ multiplex PCR, and the TCRdb table lists in-frame clones only, not all of them. In the table there are under 150,000 clones, approximately 87% of which are singletons. Sequencing was performed on PBMCs or T cells enriched from blood (not recorded which). These receptors all stem from a man aged 50-59 years in a cohort exposed to, infected with or recovered from COVID-19 (not recorded which).

This clone showed up just a few times. The CDR3 loop is CASRDRGSYGYTF. CDR3 coding DNA: TGTGCCAGCAGGGACAGGGGTAGCTATGGCTACACCTTC. V gene TRBV6-6 combines with J gene TRBJ1-2, with 9 bases fitting TRBD1. Unmatched junction bases numbered 3, after V lost 6 bases and J lost 4 bases. Germline CDR1 reads MNHNY; CDR2 reads SVGAGI (reference sequence). CDR3 length: 13 amino acids.

The table lists this clone with a few counts. The V and J genes are TRBV9 and TRBJ2-7; no firm D call. Between the trimmed V and J ends, which lost 0 bases and 2 bases, there was a span of 6 bases. This CDR3 region has 13 residues. Germline V gene lookup returns CDR1 SGDLS and CDR2 YYNGEE. As DNA, the CDR3 is TGTGCCAGCAGCGTAGGGCAGACCTACGAGCAGTACTTC. Residues: CASSVGQTYEQYF.

This chain joins TRBV9 and TRBJ1-2; no reliable D call. CDR3 size: 15 residues. CDR1 and CDR2 from the germline V gene are SGDLS and YYNGEE. The V end was cut by 0 bases, the J end by 4 bases, with 13 bases between. The CDR3 nucleotides are TGTGCCAGCAGCGTAGTTCCAGGCTCTTTCTATGGCTACACCTTC. Amino acids: CASSVVPGSFYGYTF.

The CDR3 here is CASSPRSGGVGETQYF. The CDR3, as DNA: TGTGCCAGCTCACCACGAAGCGGGGGGGTCGGAGAGACCCAGTACTTC. The chain recombines TRBV18 with TRBJ2-5, with 10 bases matching TRBD2. The ends lost 1 base at V and 4 bases at J; junction bases unmatched: 6. The CDR3 consists of 16 residues. CDR1 is KGHSH, CDR2 LQKENI, per germline. The whole variable domain, filled in from reference TRBV18 and TRBJ2-5, reads NAGVMQNPRHLVRRRGQEARLRCSPMKGHSHVYWYRQLPEEGLKFMVYLQKENIIDESGMPKERFSAEFPKEGPSILRIQQVVRGDSAAYFCASSPRSGGVGETQYFGPGTRLLVL.

The V and J genes are TRBV7-9 and TRBJ2-7; D may be TRBD1 (5 bases). Per germline, CDR1 SEHNR and CDR2 FQNEAQ (reference sequence). The CDR3 extends over 13 amino acids. Trimming left V 5 bases short and J 1 base short, with 9 bases between. CDR3 in DNA: TGTGCCAGCAGCCCGACAGCTTCCTACGAGCAGTACTTC. Amino acid sequence: CASSPTASYEQYF. Combining the CDR3 with reference TRBV7-9 and TRBJ2-7 gives the whole variable domain DTGVSQNPRHKITKRGQNVTFRCDPISEHNRLYWYRQTLGQGPEFLTYFQNEAQLEKSRLLSDRFSAERPKGSFSTLEIQRTEQGDSAMYLCASSPTASYEQYFGPGTRLTVT.

This clone was picked up one time. The chain employs TRBV19 and TRBJ2-7; TRBD2 might be the D (6 bases). The CDR3 runs to 13 residues. CDR1 LNHDA and CDR2 SQIVND come from the germline V gene (reference sequence). V was trimmed by 8 bases and J by 4 bases, leaving 15 bases between them. CDR3 in amino acids: CASSPGLTYEQYF. The CDR3 DNA reads as TGTGCCAGTTCTCCGGGACTTACTTACGAGCAGTACTTC.

The V and J genes are TRBV28 and TRBJ1-4, with 8 positions matching TRBD1. This CDR3 has 17 residues. Germline V gene sequence: CDR1 MDHEN, CDR2 SYDVKM. V lost 3 bases, J lost 8 bases, and 14 bases stayed unmatched. DNA for the CDR3: TGTGCCAGCAGTTTGTTGACGGTGGCGGACAGGGTCGAAAAACTGTTTTTT. This encodes CASSLLTVADRVEKLFF.

V and J are TRBV7-2 and TRBJ2-3; the D gene is possibly TRBD2 (5 bases). Trimming pared 1 base from V and 3 bases from J, leaving 14 bases between. In germline, CDR1 is SGHTA, CDR2 FQGNSA. The CDR3 spans 16 residues. CDR3 DNA sequence: TGTGCCAGCAGCTTAGTGGGTTATAGAGGGACAGATACGCAGTATTTT. The encoded protein is CASSLVGYRGTDTQYF.

V usage is TRBV27 and J usage is TRBJ2-7, with 7 bases that match TRBD2. CDR1 and CDR2 from the germline V gene are MNHEY and SMNVEV (reference sequence). This CDR3 is built from 14 residues. Trimming took 8 bases from V and 3 from J; bases not matched to a gene: 10. CDR3 nucleotide sequence: TGTGCCAGCCGCGGGGGACCAACGGACTACGAGCAGTACTTC. It yields the protein CASRGGPTDYEQYF.

This chain links TRBV6-5 with TRBJ1-6; TRBD1 matches 8 bases. Germline CDR1 reads MNHEY; CDR2 reads SVGAGI. CDR3 length: 14 residues. J lost 9 bases, V lost 10 bases, and 11 bases had no gene match. Written as DNA, the CDR3 is TGTGCCACCCGGACAGGGATTTTCGGTTCACCCCTCCACTTT. It is translated as CATRTGIFGSPLHF.

The CDR3: CASSVSGDRGVNYGYTF. In nucleotides, the CDR3 is TGTGCCAGCAGCGTAAGCGGAGACAGGGGTGTCAACTATGGCTACACCTTC. V usage is TRBV7-9 and J usage is TRBJ1-2, with 8 bases matching TRBD1. Germline CDR1 reads SEHNR; CDR2 reads FQNEAQ (reference sequence). Trimming at V came to 5 bases and at J to 2 bases, leaving 13 bases not matched to a gene. CDR3 length: 17 residues.

The V call is TRBV27, the J call TRBJ2-3; no clear D. Germline assignment: CDR1 MNHEY and CDR2 SMNVEV (reference sequence). The CDR3 is made up of 13 amino acids. V dropped 3 bases and J dropped 4 bases, with 8 bases sitting between them. The CDR3 spells CASSFLPSDTQYF. In DNA, the CDR3 is TGTGCCAGCAGTTTCCTACCGTCAGATACGCAGTATTTT.

V is TRBV18 and J is TRBJ2-7, with 7 bases aligning to TRBD2. Germline CDR1 KGHSH, CDR2 LQKENI. V was clipped by 2 bases and J by 1 base; unmatched bases: 5. The CDR3 spans 15 residues. CDR3 loop: CASSPSGGGSYEQYF. The CDR3 coding sequence is TGTGCCAGCTCACCATCGGGGGGTGGGTCCTACGAGCAGTACTTC.

Comments on this clone: The same CDR3 also results from other DNA sequences found in this sample. The V gene is TRBV20-1, the J gene TRBJ2-7; 8 positions match TRBD1. After removal of 6 bases from V and 3 bases from J, the junction contained 1 base not matched to a gene. This CDR3 is 11 amino acids long. CDR1 and CDR2 (germline): DFQATT, SNEGSKA (reference sequence). The CDR3 reads CSAGQGYEQYF. The DNA for the CDR3 is TGCAGTGCAGGACAGGGCTACGAGCAGTACTTC.

This chain connects TRBV30 to TRBJ2-1; 8 nucleotides align to TRBD2. CDR3 size: 16 residues. Germline CDR1 and CDR2: GTSNPN and SVGIG (reference sequence). Trimming removed 0 bases from V and 0 bases from J; junction bases left unmatched: 4. The CDR3 sequence: CAWSVGRASSYNEQFF. CDR3 in DNA: TGTGCCTGGAGTGTCGGGAGGGCGAGCTCCTACAATGAGCAGTTCTTC.

The chain has TRBV3-1 (or the pseudogene TRBV3-2) and TRBJ2-3; a possible D gene is TRBD2 (6 bases). V gave up 4 bases and J gave up 2 bases, with 10 bases separating them. The CDR3 extends over 14 amino acids. Germline assignment: CDR1 LGHDT and CDR2 YNNKEL (reference sequence). The CDR3 DNA sequence: TGTGCCAGCAGCCTGAGCGGGCCCACAGATACGCAGTATTTT. This encodes CASSLSGPTDTQYF.

CDR3 region: CATPGWNEKLFF. For the CDR3, the DNA is TGTGCCACCCCAGGCTGGAATGAAAAACTGTTTTTT. The V gene is TRBV24-1, the J gene TRBJ1-4; no firm D call. V was pared by 9 bases and J by 5 bases, with 9 bases between. The germline CDR1 and CDR2 sequences are KGHDR and SFDVKD. The CDR3 consists of 12 residues.

The J gene is TRBJ1-5, the V gene TRBV7-2, with D uncertain. CDR3 size: 13 residues. Germline loops: CDR1 SGHTA, CDR2 FQGNSA. V lost 1 base and J 4 bases, leaving 5 bases between the germline ends. Here the CDR3 DNA reads TGTGCCAGCAGCTTAGGTCAGAATCAGCCCCAGCATTTT. Residues: CASSLGQNQPQHF.

This chain links TRBV2 with TRBJ2-7, with D unclear. V was cut by 0 bases and J by 4 bases, with 13 bases left in between. The CDR3 is 15 residues long. The V gene's germline CDR1 is SNHLY and CDR2 FYNNEI. The DNA for the CDR3 is TGTGCCAGCAGTGAAGCAATAAACTACCAGTACGAGCAGTACTTC. Protein sequence: CASSEAINYQYEQYF.

J is TRBJ2-7 and V is TRBV27, with D unresolved. CDR1 and CDR2 (germline): MNHEY, SMNVEV (reference sequence). Trimming pared 3 bases from V and 0 bases from J, leaving 6 bases between. The CDR3 runs to 13 residues. The CDR3 DNA sequence: TGTGCCAGCAGTTTTCGGAGCTCCTACGAGCAGTACTTC. It is translated as CASSFRSSYEQYF.

The rearrangement joins TRBV4-1 to TRBJ2-1; 11 bases line up with TRBD2. With 1 base clipped from V and 6 bases from J, the junction kept 2 bases outside the gene matches. Germline loops: CDR1 MGHRA, CDR2 YSYEKL. The CDR3 is 15 residues long. CDR3 in DNA: TGCGCCAGCAGCCAAGTAGCGGGGGGGCCCAATGAGCAGTTCTTC. The encoded protein is CASSQVAGGPNEQFF.

A remark on this clone: Other DNA sequences in the sample encode the same CDR3. The chain employs TRBV18 and TRBJ2-7; D is unresolved. The CDR3 spans 12 residues. In germline, CDR1 is KGHSH, CDR2 LQKENI. V lost 2 bases, J lost 1 base, and 3 bases lay in between. The CDR3 DNA follows: TGTGCCAGCTCACCATCGTCCTACGAGCAGTACTTC. This encodes CASSPSSYEQYF.

The V call is TRBV18, the J call TRBJ2-5; 9 bases map to TRBD1. The ends lost 5 bases at V and 9 bases at J; junction bases unmatched: 7. Germline CDR1 is KGHSH and CDR2 is LQKENI. This CDR3 comprises 13 residues. CDR3 protein: CASSGTGGLAQYF. The CDR3 DNA sequence: TGTGCCAGCTCAGGCACAGGGGGCTTGGCCCAGTACTTC. Full variable domain (rest looked up from reference TRBV18 and TRBJ2-5): NAGVMQNPRHLVRRRGQEARLRCSPMKGHSHVYWYRQLPEEGLKFMVYLQKENIIDESGMPKERFSAEFPKEGPSILRIQQVVRGDSAAYFCASSGTGGLAQYFGPGTRLLVL.

This sequence joins TRBV5-1 and TRBJ2-3; tentatively, D is TRBD2 (6 bases). The germline V gene has CDR1 SGHRS and CDR2 YFSETQ. This CDR3 is built from 18 residues. V was pared by 7 bases and J by 5 bases, with 29 bases between. The chain's CDR3 is CASGYGRSLLGLIDTQYF. In nucleotides, the CDR3 is TGCGCCAGCGGATACGGGAGATCCTTATTGGGGCTAATAGATACGCAGTATTTT.

The J gene is TRBJ2-3, the V gene TRBV4-2, with 8 bases matching TRBD2. The V gene end was trimmed by 1 base and the J gene end by 2 bases; junction bases not matched to a gene: 5. The CDR3 is 16 residues long. The germline CDR1 and CDR2 sequences are LGHNA and YNFKEQ. CDR3 amino acids: CASSQGTSGPTDTQYF. In nucleotides, the CDR3 is TGTGCCAGCAGCCAAGGAACTAGCGGACCCACAGATACGCAGTATTTT.

This sequence joins TRBV12-3 or TRBV12-4 and TRBJ1-2; D call uncertain. The V and J ends lost 3 bases and 4 bases respectively, with 6 bases between them. This CDR3 has 12 residues. CDR3 protein: CASSLAVYGYTF. The CDR3 DNA is TGTGCCAGCAGTTTGGCAGTCTATGGCTACACCTTC.

The V call is TRBV5-1, the J call TRBJ1-2; D is unclear. V shed 4 bases and J shed 0 bases, with 10 bases lying between them. Germline CDR1 reads SGHRS; CDR2 reads YFSETQ. The length of the CDR3 is 14 residues. The CDR3 nucleotides are TGCGCCAGCAGCATGGATTCTACTAACTATGGCTACACCTTC. This encodes CASSMDSTNYGYTF. Complete variable domain (other parts from reference TRBV5-1 and TRBJ1-2): KAGVTQTPRYLIKTRGQQVTLSCSPISGHRSVSWYQQTPGQGLQFLFEYFSETQRNKGNFPGRFSGRQFSNSRSEMNVSTLELGDSALYLCASSMDSTNYGYTFGSGTRLTVV.

The J gene is TRBJ2-5, the V gene TRBV4-1; 10 bases map to TRBD1. This CDR3 has 16 amino acids. Trimming at V came to 4 bases and at J to 2 bases, leaving 7 bases not matched to a gene. Per the germline V gene, CDR1 is MGHRA and CDR2 is YSYEKL. CDR3 in amino acids: CASSPGGQGRQETQYF. The DNA of the CDR3 is TGCGCCAGCAGCCCCGGGGGACAGGGGCGGCAAGAGACCCAGTACTTC.

The chain uses TRBV3-1 (or the pseudogene TRBV3-2) and TRBJ2-3; 7 bases are shared with TRBD2. Unmatched junction bases numbered 6, after V lost 8 bases and J lost 4 bases. Germline V gives CDR1 LGHDT, CDR2 YNNKEL (reference sequence). This CDR3 is 13 amino acids long. The CDR3 DNA is TGTGCCAGCCGAAGCGGGGCTGCAGATACGCAGTATTTT. It codes for CASRSGAADTQYF.

Here the CDR3 DNA reads TGTGCCAGCAGTACCAGGGGCGGCGGCGGCTATGGCTACACCTTC. This codes for CASSTRGGGGYGYTF. The chain links TRBV6-5 to TRBJ1-2, with D possibly TRBD1 on 6 matching bases. Trimming took 5 bases from V and 4 from J, leaving 17 bases between them. There are 15 residues in the CDR3. In germline, CDR1 is MNHEY, CDR2 SVGAGI.